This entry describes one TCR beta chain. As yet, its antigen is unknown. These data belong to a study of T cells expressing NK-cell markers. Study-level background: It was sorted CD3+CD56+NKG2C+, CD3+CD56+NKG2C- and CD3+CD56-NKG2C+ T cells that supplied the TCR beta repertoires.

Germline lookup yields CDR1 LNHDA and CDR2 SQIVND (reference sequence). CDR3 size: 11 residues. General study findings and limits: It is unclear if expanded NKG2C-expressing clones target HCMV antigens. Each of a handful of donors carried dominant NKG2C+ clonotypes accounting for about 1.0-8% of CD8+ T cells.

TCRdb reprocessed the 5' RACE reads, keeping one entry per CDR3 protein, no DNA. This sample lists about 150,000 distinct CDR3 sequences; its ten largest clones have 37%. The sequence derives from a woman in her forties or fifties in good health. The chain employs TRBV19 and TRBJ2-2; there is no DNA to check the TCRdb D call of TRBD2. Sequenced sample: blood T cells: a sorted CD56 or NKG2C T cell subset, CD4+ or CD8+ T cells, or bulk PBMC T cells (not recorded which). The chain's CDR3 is CASSWRGELFF. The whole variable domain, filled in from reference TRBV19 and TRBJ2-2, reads DGGITQSPKYLFRKEGQNVTLSCEQNLNHDAMYWYRQDPGQGLRLIYYSQIVNDFQKGDIAEGYSVSREKKESFPLTVTSAQKNPTAFYLCASSWRGELFFGEGSRLTVL.